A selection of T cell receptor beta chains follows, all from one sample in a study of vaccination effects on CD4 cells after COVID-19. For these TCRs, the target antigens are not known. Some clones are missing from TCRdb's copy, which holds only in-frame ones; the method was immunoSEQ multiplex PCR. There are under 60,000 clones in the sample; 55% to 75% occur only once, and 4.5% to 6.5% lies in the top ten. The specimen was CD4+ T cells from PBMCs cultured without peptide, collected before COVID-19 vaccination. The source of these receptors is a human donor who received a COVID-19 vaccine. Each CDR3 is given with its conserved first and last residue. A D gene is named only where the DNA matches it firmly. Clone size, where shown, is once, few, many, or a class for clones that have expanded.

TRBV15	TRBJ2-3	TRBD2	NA	TGTGCCACCAGCAGAGATCAAGCGGGGAGTTGGAGTGATACGCAGTATTTT	CATSRDQAGSWSDTQYF
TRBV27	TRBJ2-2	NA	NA	TGTGCCAGCAGTCCCTCGATATCCGGGGAGCTGTTTTTT	CASSPSISGELFF
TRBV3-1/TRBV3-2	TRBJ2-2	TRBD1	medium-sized	TGTGCCAGCAGCCCTCAGGGGGCCGGCGGGGAGCTGTTTTTT	CASSPQGAGGELFF
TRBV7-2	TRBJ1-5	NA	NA	TGTGCCAGCAGCTTAGCAGGGCAGAATCAGCCCCAGCATTTT	CASSLAGQNQPQHF
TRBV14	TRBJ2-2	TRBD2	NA	TGTGCCAGCAGCCCGCACCAGCGGGGGCCCCAAGGCACCGGGGAGCTGTTTTTT	CASSPHQRGPQGTGELFF
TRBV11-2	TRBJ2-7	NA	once	TGTGCCAGCAGCTTAGATATGGGATACTACGAGCAGTACTTC	CASSLDMGYYEQYF
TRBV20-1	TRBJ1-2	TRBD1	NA	TGCAGTGCTAGTGGGTTTCGGACAGGGACGATCTATGGCTACACCTTC	CSASGFRTGTIYGYTF
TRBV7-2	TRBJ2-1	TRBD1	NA	TGTGCCAGCAGCCCACAGGGGACAGGGGGAATCTATGAGCAGTTCTTC	CASSPQGTGGIYEQFF
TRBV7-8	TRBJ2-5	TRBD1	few	TGTGCCAGCAGCGCGGACAGGATGGAGACCCAGTACTTC	CASSADRMETQYF
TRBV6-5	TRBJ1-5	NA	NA	TGTGCCAGCAGCTCCACTCCCACCTGGCCCCAGCATTTT	CASSSTPTWPQHF
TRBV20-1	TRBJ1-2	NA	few	TGCAGTGCTAGTGGGAGGTATGGCTACACCTTC	CSASGRYGYTF
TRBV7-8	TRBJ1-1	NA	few	TGTGCCAGCAGCTTAGAAGGACAGTTGATCCCTGAAGCTTTCTTT	CASSLEGQLIPEAFF
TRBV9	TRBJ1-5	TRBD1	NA	TGTGCCAGCAGCGTAGAAGGGGGCCACGCTGTTGACAATCAGCCCCAGCATTTT	CASSVEGGHAVDNQPQHF
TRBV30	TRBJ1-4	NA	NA	TGTGCCTGGAGTGTGTCAAGGACAGAGCGTGCCCGTAATGAAAAACTGTTTTTT	CAWSVSRTERARNEKLFF
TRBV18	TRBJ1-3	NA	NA	TGTGCCAGCTCACCACTGGGAGAGGGAAACACCATATATTTT	CASSPLGEGNTIYF
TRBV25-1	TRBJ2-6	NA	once	TGTGCCAGCAGTCTGCCGGGCTCTGGGGCCAACGTCCTGACTTTC	CASSLPGSGANVLTF
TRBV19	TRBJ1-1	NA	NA	TGTGCCAGTAGTACAGTACTAATGAACACTGAAGCTTTCTTT	CASSTVLMNTEAFF
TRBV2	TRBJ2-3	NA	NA	TGTGCCACCCGACGCTCCCCTGGCACAGATACGCAGTATTTT	CATRRSPGTDTQYF
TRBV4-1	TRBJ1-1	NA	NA	TGCGCCAGCAGCGCGCAAATACAGATTTCGAACACTGAAGCTTTCTTT	CASSAQIQISNTEAFF
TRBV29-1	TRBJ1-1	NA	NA	TGCAGCGTTGTTTACCAGGCGGAAGCTTTCTTT	CSVVYQAEAFF
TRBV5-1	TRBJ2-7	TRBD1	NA	TGCGCCAGCAGCCTGAATGGACAGGGGGCCTCCTACGAGCAGTACTTC	CASSLNGQGASYEQYF
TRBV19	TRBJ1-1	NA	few	TGTGCCAGTAGTACCTCGGGGACGGTGAACACTGAAGCTTTCTTT	CASSTSGTVNTEAFF
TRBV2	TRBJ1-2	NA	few	TGTGCCAGCAGTGCGCAGGCCTATGGCTACACCTTC	CASSAQAYGYTF
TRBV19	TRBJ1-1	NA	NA	TGTGCCAGTAGGGAGGCGGGGGGCACTGAAGCTTTCTTT	CASREAGGTEAFF
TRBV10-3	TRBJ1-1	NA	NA	TGTGCCATCAGTGAGGCGGAGAACACTGAAGCTTTCTTT	CAISEAENTEAFF
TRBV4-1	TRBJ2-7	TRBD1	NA	TGCGCCAGCAGCCACGGGGTCACAGGGGATTACGAGCAGTACTTC	CASSHGVTGDYEQYF
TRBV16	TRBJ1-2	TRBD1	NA	TGTGCCAGCAGCCCTCGGACAGGGGATGGCTACACCTTC	CASSPRTGDGYTF
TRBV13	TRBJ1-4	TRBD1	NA	TGTGCCAGCAGCTTAGGAAGCTCAGGGGGAGAAAAACTGTTTTTT	CASSLGSSGGEKLFF
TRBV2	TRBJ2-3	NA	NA	TGTGCCAGCAAGTATCCATACACAGATACGCAGTATTTT	CASKYPYTDTQYF
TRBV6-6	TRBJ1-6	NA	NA	TGTGCCAGCAGTTACGAGGGGCTTCGGTCACCCCTCCACTTT	CASSYEGLRSPLHF
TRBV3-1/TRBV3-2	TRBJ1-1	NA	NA	TGTGCCAGCAGCCAAGATCTGATAATGAACACTGAAGCTTTCTTT	CASSQDLIMNTEAFF
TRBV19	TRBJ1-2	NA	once	TGTGCCAGTAGTATAGATTACGGGAACTATGGCTACACCTTC	CASSIDYGNYGYTF
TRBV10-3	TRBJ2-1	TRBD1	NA	TGTGCCATTTCCGGACAGGTTAACGACAATGAGCAGTTCTTC	CAISGQVNDNEQFF
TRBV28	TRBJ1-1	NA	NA	TGTGCCAGCAGCAACTGGGTCCGGGAGAGTGAAGCTTTCTTT	CASSNWVRESEAFF
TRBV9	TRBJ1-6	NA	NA	TGTGCCAGCAGCGGCTATCCGGGAGGTTCACCCCTCCACTTT	CASSGYPGGSPLHF
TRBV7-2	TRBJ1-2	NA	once	TGTGCCAGCAGCCCGAACTCAGGTTACGGCTACACCTTC	CASSPNSGYGYTF